The entry below describes one TCR beta chain. What it recognizes is unknown. Per-sample assaying covered 85,000 to 100,000 TCR templates. Sequencing used immunoSEQ multiplex PCR; TCRdb keeps in-frame clones, though not all of them. The data show some 100,000 clones, about 90% seen once. The sample originates from a study of siplizumab effects on memory and regulatory T cells. Study findings and constraints: About 80-97% of proliferating CD4+ or CD8+ clones had no assignable naive or memory phenotype.

Trimming removed 5 bases from V and 4 bases from J, with 17 bases in between. From germline, CDR1 is SEHNR and CDR2 FQNEAQ (reference sequence). The CDR3 consists of 15 residues. This chain connects TRBV7-9 to TRBJ1-1, with D perhaps matching TRBD1 (5 bases). This TCR was sampled from a human donor in good health. Material for sequencing was Tregs sorted from blood. CDR3 nucleotide sequence: TGTGCCAGCAGCCAGACAGTTTCCGGGGGCACTGAAGCTTTCTTT. It encodes CASSQTVSGGTEAFF.